This T cell receptor (beta chain) was identified during a study of long-term antiretroviral therapy in people with HIV. immunoSEQ v3.0 was run at survey level. Profiling relied on immunoSEQ multiplex PCR, and the TCRdb table lists in-frame clones only, not all of them. The sample has more than 20,000 clones, about 88% seen once. The receptor's source is a woman in her 30s with HIV. This specimen consisted of unsorted PBMCs, obtained 1.9 years after starting antiretroviral therapy.

The CDR3 spells CAISESYTGQGGYTF. In DNA form, the CDR3 reads TGTGCCATCAGTGAGTCCTATACAGGCCAGGGCGGCTACACCTTC. This sequence joins TRBV10-3 and TRBJ1-2, with D maybe TRBD1 (5 bases). CDR1 and CDR2 (germline): ENHRY, SYGVKD. The CDR3 runs 15 residues. With 0 bases removed from V and 8 bases from J, the gap between germline ends came to 16 bases.